In its sample, the clone carrying this T cell receptor (beta chain) was seen many times. Its antigen is as yet unknown. Bulk tumor genomic DNA (approximately 570 ng per sample) served as template. Surgery yielded several widely spaced biopsies per primary tumor. Curative surgical treatment was performed in patients who had newly diagnosed, untreated non-small cell lung cancer. CDR3 size: 14 residues. Germline V gives CDR1 SGHAT, CDR2 FQNNGV. With V trimmed by 6 bases and J by 2 bases, 5 bases remained unmatched. The data stem from a study of immune heterogeneity within non-small cell lung tumors. Multiplex PCR employing 32 V and 13 J primers generated amplicons of the TCR beta CDR3. One entry per CDR3 protein results from TCRdb running MiXCR on the multiplex PCR reads. The sample shows more than 10,000 distinct CDR3 sequences, 20% to 25% of them seen only once. Study outcomes and limitations: Tumor sites in a patient shared identical dominant CDR3 beta clonotypes and also carried site-unique high-frequency clones.

The chain is built from TRBV11-2 and TRBJ2-7, with 9 bases lining up with TRBD2. The specimen was lung tumor tissue. The receptor's source is a man aged 50 or older with non-small cell lung cancer. As DNA, the CDR3 is TGTGCCAGCAGAAGGACTAGCGAGACCTACGAGCAGTACTTC. Translation gives CASRRTSETYEQYF.